Here is one T cell receptor (beta chain) with its context. CDR1 LGHDT and CDR2 YNNKEL come from the germline V gene (reference sequence). V dropped 11 bases and J dropped 7 bases, with 5 bases sitting between them. The CDR3 consists of 9 residues. The data belong to a study of blood T cell repertoires in COVID-19. Source study methods: Amplifying reference gene primers gave estimates of nucleated cell counts. Produced via immunoSEQ multiplex PCR; TCRdb's table is partial and in-frame only. V and J calls plus clone size are reproduced from that table; the DNA served to infer D and trimming. The table includes 52,000 or so clones, 90% to 95% detected once.

This sequence was found in a woman over 75 with acute or convalescent COVID-19. Sequencing was done on a sample of peripheral blood. The V and J genes are TRBV3-1 (or the pseudogene TRBV3-2) and TRBJ2-2; D gene ambiguous. CDR3 bases: TGTGCCCGAGACGGGGAGCTGTTTTTT. Its translation: CARDGELFF.